This T cell receptor beta chain was obtained from a study of T cell changes during pregnancy in multiple sclerosis. Measured with immunoSEQ multiplex PCR; TCRdb has only the in-frame clones, and not every one. The sample records around 65,000 clones, approximately 85% being singletons. The CDR3 totals 14 residues. The V gene's germline CDR1 is KGHSH and CDR2 LQKENI. V was pared by 1 base and J by 2 bases, with 0 bases of the junction left unmatched. The sequenced sample was peripheral blood, obtained in the first trimester of pregnancy. The chain uses TRBV18 and TRBJ2-7; 9 nucleotides line up with TRBD1. The receptor was isolated from a female donor with multiple sclerosis, enrolled in a pregnancy study. CDR3 sequence reads: CASSPRQGAYEQYF. DNA of the CDR3: TGTGCCAGCTCACCACGACAGGGGGCCTACGAGCAGTACTTC.